Described below is a single T cell receptor beta chain sequence and its context. Its antigen is not known. The data were taken from a study of radiation and T cells in renal cell carcinoma. General study findings and limits: Sampling covered only around 1 g of each tumor. Irradiated tumors held more dominant CDR3 motifs than control tumors. Top tumor clonotypes rose in blood 2 weeks post-radiation, then contracted.

The treatment here: 15 Gy SBRT to primary tumor, nephrectomy 4 weeks later. Assay: immunoSEQ multiplex PCR; the TCRdb copy retains only in-frame clones and omits some. The sample records around 13,000 clones, around 35% being singletons. This material consisted of tumor tissue, taken from a patient whose treatment included radiotherapy and nephrectomy. The receptor comes from a man aged 60 to 75 with renal cell carcinoma.

The CDR3 protein is CASSQSEGAFF. CDR3 nucleotides: TGTGCCAGCAGCCAATCAGAAGGAGCTTTCTTT. The V gene is TRBV7-9, the J gene TRBJ1-1, with D hard to call. The CDR3 loop spans 11 amino acids. V was shortened by 5 bases and J by 10 bases, with 11 bases between the two germline ends. CDR1 and CDR2 (germline): SEHNR, FQNEAQ (reference sequence).